The 6 T cell receptor beta chains given below trace back to one sample, sequenced in a study of blood T cells in healthy people across ages. A second roughly 6 to 11 cycle PCR used barcoded and J-beta primers. TCRdb processed the 5' RACE reads anew with MiXCR; each CDR3 protein has one entry. This table has approximately 790,000 distinct CDR3 sequences, around 68% appearing once. The sequenced sample consisted of blood. The receptors derive from a man aged 25 to 40 in good health.

V is TRBV7-2 and J is TRBJ2-4; TRBD2 matches 11 bases. The DNA matches TRBJ2-7 better at its end, which makes the J call doubtful. This CDR3 comprises 15 residues. Germline V lookup: CDR1 SGHTA, CDR2 FQGNSA. CDR3 region: CASSPILAGGYEQYF. CDR3 bases: TGTGCCAGCAGCCCAATCCTAGCGGGGGGTTACGAGCAGTACTTC.

This sequence joins TRBV12-3 or TRBV12-4 and TRBJ2-5; tentatively, D is TRBD1 (5 bases). The tail of the sequence fits TRBJ2-7 better, so the J call may be wrong. CDR3 length: 13 amino acids. The CDR3: CASSLPQGYEQYF. CDR3 DNA: TGTGCCAGCAGTTTACCCCAGGGCTACGAGCAGTACTTC.

V and J are TRBV20-1 and TRBJ1-2, with D unresolved. This CDR3 comprises 13 residues. Trimming shortened V by 2 bases and J by 4 bases, and 11 bases separated the two germline ends. Germline CDR1 is DFQATT and CDR2 is SNEGSKA (reference sequence). This chain's CDR3 is CSARWERIYGYTF. CDR3 in DNA: TGCAGTGCTAGATGGGAGAGAATCTATGGCTACACCTTC.

This clonotype came up a few times. The rearrangement links TRBV28 to TRBJ2-7, with 9 bases identical to TRBD1. The CDR3 contains 14 residues. The V segment lost 6 bases and the J segment 4 bases; nucleotides outside the gene matches: 7. Germline values: CDR1 MDHEN, CDR2 SYDVKM. CDR3 protein: CASSWTGVRYEQYF. The CDR3 nucleotides are TGTGCCAGCAGCTGGACAGGGGTGAGGTACGAGCAGTACTTC.

The chain uses TRBV7-9 and TRBJ1-2; 7 bases are shared with TRBD1. CDR3 length: 17 amino acids. V lost 2 bases, J lost 3 bases, and 12 bases stayed unmatched. Germline loops: CDR1 SEHNR, CDR2 FQNEAQ (reference sequence). The CDR3 nucleotides read TGTGCCAGCAGCTTAAGTCGCTTCAGGGGGACGGACTATGGCTACACCTTC. It translates to CASSLSRFRGTDYGYTF.

This clonotype was seen many times. V is TRBV7-2 and J is TRBJ2-5; D not resolved. CDR1 is SGHTA and CDR2 is FQGNSA in the germline V gene. The CDR3 has 12 residues. V was clipped by 5 bases and J by 5 bases, with 9 bases between them. As DNA, the CDR3 is TGTGCCAGCAGCCCTCTTCGGGAGACCCAGTACTTC. Translating it yields CASSPLRETQYF.